The 15 T cell receptor beta chains given below trace back to one sample, sequenced in a study of T cell responses to AZD1222 COVID-19 vaccine. The repertoire was sequenced with immunoSEQ multiplex PCR; TCRdb's copy has only in-frame clones and lacks some. The sample holds 250,000 to 300,000 clones, 85% to 95% seen once. The input for sequencing was peripheral blood, taken 28 days after the second AZD1222 dose. Every receptor here comes from an adult who received the AZD1222 COVID-19 vaccine.

The chain joins TRBV27 to TRBJ2-3; D is unresolved. In germline, CDR1 is MNHEY, CDR2 SMNVEV (reference sequence). The CDR3 totals 13 residues. Trimming removed 3 bases from V and 6 bases from J, with 10 bases in between. The CDR3 region is CASSFGRTDTQYF. The CDR3 coding sequence is TGTGCCAGCAGTTTTGGCAGGACGGATACGCAGTATTTT.

This chain joins TRBV20-1 and TRBJ2-7, with 10 bases identical to TRBD2. There are 13 residues in the CDR3. V shed 3 bases and J 7 bases; nucleotides not matched to a gene: 6. The germline V gene encodes CDR1 DFQATT and CDR2 SNEGSKA (reference sequence). The CDR3 nucleotides are TGCAGTGCTAGTACTAGCGGGAAGGGTGAGCAGTACTTC. This gives the protein CSASTSGKGEQYF.

The rearrangement joins TRBV7-3 to TRBJ2-1; D is uncertain. The germline V gene encodes CDR1 SGHTA and CDR2 FQGTGA. The CDR3 runs to 13 residues. The ends were cut back, 5 bases at V and 1 base at J, with 6 bases in the middle. CDR3 DNA sequence: TGTGCCAGCAGCCTGCGGTCCTACAATGAGCAGTTCTTC. Protein sequence: CASSLRSYNEQFF.

The CDR3 loop reads CASYEGTGNNSPLHF. DNA for the CDR3: TGTGCCAGTTACGAAGGGACAGGGAATAATTCACCCCTCCACTTT. The V call is TRBV28, the J call TRBJ1-6; TRBD1 agrees at 9 bases. There are 15 residues in the CDR3. Germline assignment: CDR1 MDHEN and CDR2 SYDVKM. The J segment lost 5 bases and the V segment lost 9 bases, leaving 8 bases of the junction unmatched.

This clone has just one count. This chain connects TRBV14 to TRBJ1-2, with a possible D match to TRBD1 (6 bases). The CDR3 is made up of 15 amino acids. CDR1 SGHDN and CDR2 FVKESK come from the germline V gene. The V gene lost 0 bases and the J gene lost 6 bases, with 14 bases spanning the gap. CDR3 sequence (DNA): TGTGCCAGCAGCCAAGACAGTGTCGGGGGCAATGGCTACACCTTC. Translating gives CASSQDSVGGNGYTF.

This clone appeared many times. V usage is TRBV7-9 and J usage is TRBJ1-1; TRBD1 matches at 7 bases. CDR3 length: 12 residues. Per the germline V gene, CDR1 is SEHNR and CDR2 is FQNEAQ (reference sequence). Trimming cost V 11 bases and J 3 bases; bases outside gene matches: 6. DNA of the CDR3: TGTGCCGCCACGACAGGGTACACTGAAGCTTTCTTT. Protein product: CAATTGYTEAFF.

V is TRBV7-2 and J is TRBJ1-4; no clear D gene. The CDR3 runs 13 residues. Trimming left V 2 bases short and J 7 bases short, with 8 bases between. Per the germline V gene, CDR1 is SGHTA and CDR2 is FQGNSA. The CDR3 DNA follows: TGTGCCAGCAGCTTAAGGTTGAGTGAAAAACTGTTTTTT. The encoded protein is CASSLRLSEKLFF.

The table lists this clone with a count of one. The V and J genes are TRBV24-1 and TRBJ2-7, with D perhaps TRBD1 (5 bases). Germline V gene data show CDR1 as KGHDR and CDR2 as SFDVKD. V lost 9 bases and J lost 3, with 11 bases in between. The CDR3 is 12 amino acids. The CDR3 DNA follows: TGTGCCACCGAAGACAGAAACTACGAGCAGTACTTC. This translates into CATEDRNYEQYF.

The chain joins TRBV28 to TRBJ1-1, with D hard to call. V shed 7 bases and J shed 1 base, with 10 bases lying between them. This CDR3 has 13 amino acids. Germline lookup yields CDR1 MDHEN and CDR2 SYDVKM. The CDR3 DNA sequence: TGTGCCAGCACCCTAATCTGGAACACTGAAGCTTTCTTT. Its translation: CASTLIWNTEAFF.

This rearrangement joins TRBV5-5 to TRBJ2-1; no clear D gene. The length of the CDR3 is 13 residues. Germline V gene data show CDR1 as SGHKS and CDR2 as YYEKEE (reference sequence). The germline V and J ends were trimmed by 2 bases and 7 bases, with 10 bases remaining between them. CDR3 residues: CASSLYVENEQFF. The CDR3 DNA reads TGTGCCAGCAGCTTATACGTAGAGAATGAGCAGTTCTTC.

The rearrangement joins TRBV28 to TRBJ2-5; possibly TRBD2 for D (6 bases). Deletions cut 2 bases from V and 1 base from J, with 14 bases between. The CDR3 extends over 16 amino acids. CDR1 and CDR2 from the germline V gene are MDHEN and SYDVKM. The CDR3 here is CASSLPDGTSQETQYF. In DNA, the CDR3 is TGTGCCAGCAGTTTACCAGACGGGACTTCCCAAGAGACCCAGTACTTC. Based on the CDR3 plus reference TRBV28 and TRBJ2-5, the full variable domain is DVKVTQSSRYLVKRTGEKVFLECVQDMDHENMFWYRQDPGLGLRLIYFSYDVKMKEKGDIPEGYSVSREKKERFSLILESASTNQTSMYLCASSLPDGTSQETQYFGPGTRLLVL.

The chain joins TRBV11-2 to TRBJ2-3, with 14 nucleotides matching TRBD2. V trimming: 3 bases; J trimming: 6 bases; junction bases outside the gene matches: 8. The CDR3 has 17 residues. Per germline, CDR1 SGHAT and CDR2 FQNNGV. CDR3 protein: CASSLVGTSGGYDTQYF. CDR3 nucleotides: TGTGCCAGCAGCTTGGTTGGGACTAGCGGGGGTTACGATACGCAGTATTTT.

The gene calls are TRBV2 and TRBJ2-7, with D maybe TRBD1 (6 bases). V shed 7 bases and J shed 4 bases, with 11 bases lying between them. The CDR3 totals 12 residues. Per the germline V gene, CDR1 is SNHLY and CDR2 is FYNNEI. CDR3 DNA: TGTGCCAGCACCCCGGACAGTTACGAGCAGTACTTC. The encoded protein is CASTPDSYEQYF.

The J gene is TRBJ1-2, the V gene TRBV4-2, with D possibly being TRBD1 (5 bases). V was cut by 0 bases and J by 3 bases, with 11 bases left in between. This CDR3 comprises 15 residues. CDR1 LGHNA and CDR2 YNFKEQ come from the germline V gene. The CDR3 sequence is CASSQEQGRYYGYTF. CDR3 coding DNA: TGTGCCAGCAGCCAAGAGCAGGGCAGGTACTATGGCTACACCTTC.

With regard to this clone: Other DNA sequences in the sample encode the same CDR3. V usage is TRBV5-4 and J usage is TRBJ1-1; 8 bases align to TRBD1. The trim removed 0 bases at V and 2 bases at J, leaving 0 bases unmatched. Germline lookup yields CDR1 SGHNT and CDR2 YYREEE (reference sequence). The CDR3 loop spans 14 amino acids. The CDR3 is CASSLAGGNTEAFF. In nucleotides, the CDR3 is TGTGCCAGCAGCTTGGCAGGGGGCAACACTGAAGCTTTCTTT. The full variable domain, in which reference TRBV5-4 and TRBJ1-1 provide the parts outside the CDR3, is ETGVTQSPTHLIKTRGQQVTLRCSSQSGHNTVSWYQQALGQGPQFIFQYYREEENGRGNFPPRFSGLQFPNYSSELNVNALELDDSALYLCASSLAGGNTEAFFGQGTRLTVV.